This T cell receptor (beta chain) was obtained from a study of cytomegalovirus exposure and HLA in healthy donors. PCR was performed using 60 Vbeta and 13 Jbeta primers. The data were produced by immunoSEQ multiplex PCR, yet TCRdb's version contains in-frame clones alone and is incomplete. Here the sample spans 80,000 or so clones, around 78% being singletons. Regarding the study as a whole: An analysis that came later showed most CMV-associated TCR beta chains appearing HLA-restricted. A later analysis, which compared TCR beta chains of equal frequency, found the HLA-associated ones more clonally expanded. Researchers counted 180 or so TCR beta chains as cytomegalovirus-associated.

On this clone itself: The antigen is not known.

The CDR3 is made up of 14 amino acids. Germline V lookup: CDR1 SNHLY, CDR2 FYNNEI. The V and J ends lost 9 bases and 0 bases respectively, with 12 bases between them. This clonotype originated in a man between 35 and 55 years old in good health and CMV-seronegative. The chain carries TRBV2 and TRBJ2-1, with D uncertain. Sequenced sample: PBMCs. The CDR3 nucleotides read TGTGCCAGTGCAGGTTTCCCCTCCTACAATGAGCAGTTCTTC. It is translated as CASAGFPSYNEQFF.